This entry concerns a single TCR beta chain. The antigen remains undetermined. The sample belongs to a study of human T cells and chemical hapten exposure. From germline, CDR1 is LGHNA and CDR2 YNFKEQ. Trimming removed 4 bases from V and 7 bases from J; junction bases left unmatched: 4. This CDR3 is built from 14 residues. TCRdb analysed the RACE reads with MiXCR anew, one entry per CDR3 protein. The sample consists of 62,000 or so distinct CDR3 sequences, about a tenth of them appearing once. Sample time point: pre-sensitization, week 0. Specified treatment: therapeutic diphenylcyclopropenone sensitization with weekly scalp DPC. Whole-study results and caveats: More PT1 expanded TCRs went with higher patch test scores.

This chain links TRBV4-2 with TRBJ1-4; TRBD1 agrees at 9 bases. This sequence was found in a woman aged 45-59 years with alopecia areata. Some clones in this sample may be carry-over from other donors' samples. Sequencing used whole blood, obtained in connection with sensitization to the hapten diphenylcyclopropenone (DPC). The CDR3 bases are TGTGCCAGCAGCCGAGACAGGGGGGGTGAAAAACTGTTTTTT. It codes for CASSRDRGGEKLFF.